Presented here are 32 T cell receptor beta chains from one specimen sequenced in a study of CD8 T cells in Susac syndrome. Roughly 0.5 to 1 ug RNA was reverse transcribed with random hexamers. One entry per CDR3 protein, called by TCRdb with MiXCR from the immunoSEQ multiplex PCR reads. The sample records approximately 280,000 distinct CDR3 sequences, around 83% being singletons. The sequencing sample was made of CD8+ T cells from PBMCs. The receptors come from a human donor with multiple sclerosis.

The chain has TRBV20-1 and TRBJ2-7, with D possibly being TRBD1 (6 bases). The CDR3 runs to 14 residues. Trimming removed 6 bases from V and 0 bases from J, with 15 bases in between. Germline CDR1 DFQATT, CDR2 SNEGSKA (reference sequence). As DNA, the CDR3 is TGCAGTGCCGGCCGGGACACGAGCTCCTACGAGCAGTACTTC. Translation: CSAGRDTSSYEQYF.

J is TRBJ2-7 and V is TRBV9; possibly TRBD1 for D (5 bases). V was trimmed by 0 bases and J by 7 bases, leaving 11 bases between them. From germline, CDR1 is SGDLS and CDR2 YYNGEE. The CDR3 has 13 residues. The CDR3 loop is CASSVEGDGEQYF. The CDR3 nucleotides read TGTGCCAGCAGCGTAGAAGGGGATGGAGAGCAGTACTTC.

This clonotype was detected only once. V usage is TRBV30 and J usage is TRBJ1-6; the D is unclear. Trimming removed 1 base from V and 6 bases from J, with 13 bases in between. The CDR3 has 15 amino acids. Germline V gene lookup returns CDR1 GTSNPN and CDR2 SVGIG (reference sequence). The CDR3 DNA sequence: TGTGCCTGGAGTGAAGCCAGGATGCTTAATTCACCCCTCCACTTT. It specifies CAWSEARMLNSPLHF.

The J gene is TRBJ2-1, the V gene TRBV7-9; TRBD1 matches 11 bases. CDR3 length equals 10 residues. After removal of 10 bases from V and 16 bases from J, the junction contained 6 bases not matched to a gene. CDR1 and CDR2 (germline): SEHNR, FQNEAQ (reference sequence). CDR3 DNA sequence: TGTGCCACCTTTAGGACAGGGGGCTTCTTC. This sequence encodes CATFRTGGFF.

The rearrangement joins TRBV28 to TRBJ1-5; TRBD1 agrees at 11 bases. The CDR3 runs 18 residues. The germline V gene encodes CDR1 MDHEN and CDR2 SYDVKM. V lost 5 bases, J lost 0 bases, and 9 bases stayed unmatched. The CDR3 coding sequence is TGTGCCAGCAGTCGTCCGGGACAGGGGGATTATAGCAATCAGCCCCAGCATTTT. It specifies CASSRPGQGDYSNQPQHF.

The rearrangement links TRBV7-9 to TRBJ2-7; TRBD1 matches at 8 bases. The CDR3 is 17 amino acids. The germline V gene has CDR1 SEHNR and CDR2 FQNEAQ (reference sequence). The ends lost 0 bases at V and 2 bases at J; junction bases unmatched: 9. The CDR3 is CASSLAFRTGPAYEQYF. For the CDR3, the DNA is TGTGCCAGCAGCTTAGCGTTTCGGACAGGGCCGGCCTACGAGCAGTACTTC.

CDR3 DNA: TGTGCCTGGAGTCCCAGATGGGCTTCCTACGAGCAGTACTTC. This codes for CAWSPRWASYEQYF. The rearrangement uses TRBV30 and TRBJ2-7; D unresolved. The V end lost 2 bases, the J end lost 1 base, and 12 bases lay between the germline ends. This CDR3 is built from 14 residues. The germline CDR1 and CDR2 sequences are GTSNPN and SVGIG (reference sequence).

V and J are TRBV27 and TRBJ2-7, with D possibly being TRBD2 (6 bases). V lost 8 bases and J 4 bases, leaving 21 bases between the germline ends. In germline, CDR1 is MNHEY, CDR2 SMNVEV (reference sequence). The CDR3 has 15 residues. CDR3 amino acids: CASANGRGGGYEQYF. The CDR3 DNA reads as TGTGCCAGCGCCAATGGGCGGGGAGGAGGTTACGAGCAGTACTTC.

The CDR3 DNA is TGTGCCAGCAGCTTCTCCTCGGGGCTTAGCCCTATGGACTACGAGCAGTACTTC. Its protein is CASSFSSGLSPMDYEQYF. The genes are TRBV7-8 and TRBJ2-7; D possibly uses TRBD1 or TRBD2 (5 bases each). The CDR3 length is 18 residues. Germline V lookup: CDR1 SGHVS, CDR2 FQNEAQ. V was shortened by 3 bases and J by 3 bases, with 24 bases between the two germline ends.

The chain recombines TRBV20-1 with TRBJ2-3; D not certain. The CDR3 runs 17 residues. The germline CDR1 and CDR2 sequences are DFQATT and SNEGSKA (reference sequence). V lost 5 bases and J 2 bases, leaving 23 bases between the germline ends. The CDR3 loop reads CSADTDSELDPTDTQYF. CDR3 DNA: TGCAGTGCTGACACAGATTCGGAATTGGATCCCACAGATACGCAGTATTTT.

The chain couples TRBV21-1 to TRBJ1-5. TRBV21-1 is listed as a pseudogene. The CDR3 has 16 residues. The CDR3, as DNA: TGTGCCAGCAGCAAATCAGCAGGGAGGAGCAATCAGCCCCAGCATTTT. This gives the protein CASSKSAGRSNQPQHF.

CDR3 region: CSVTGAGNTIYF. The CDR3 nucleotides read TGCAGCGTGACAGGGGCAGGAAACACCATATATTTT. The V and J genes are TRBV29-1 and TRBJ1-3; 8 nucleotides align to TRBD1. Germline CDR1 reads SQVTM; CDR2 reads ANQGSEA. The CDR3 contains 12 residues. J was trimmed by 4 bases and V by 6 bases; bases with no gene match: 2. The whole variable domain, filled in from reference TRBV29-1 and TRBJ1-3, reads SAVISQKPSRDICQRGTSLTIQCQVDSQVTMMFWYRQQPGQSLTLIATANQGSEATYESGFVIDKFPISRPNLTFSTLTVSNMSPEDSSIYLCSVTGAGNTIYFGEGSWLTVV.

The gene calls are TRBV7-9 and TRBJ2-5; 7 nucleotides line up with TRBD1. The CDR3 totals 14 residues. Trimming at V came to 4 bases and at J to 2 bases, leaving 4 bases not matched to a gene. Germline V gene data show CDR1 as SEHNR and CDR2 as FQNEAQ (reference sequence). CDR3 bases: TGTGCCAGCAGCTCGACAGGGCTTCAAGAGACCCAGTACTTC. It specifies CASSSTGLQETQYF.

This chain uses TRBV12-3 or TRBV12-4 with TRBJ2-1; D is possibly TRBD2 (6 bases). The V and J ends lost 7 bases and 2 bases respectively, with 18 bases between them. There are 16 residues in the CDR3. CDR3 sequence reads: CASNGETGGAYNEQFF. The DNA of the CDR3 is TGTGCCAGCAATGGAGAAACCGGGGGAGCCTACAATGAGCAGTTCTTC.

The J gene is TRBJ2-7, the V gene TRBV27, with 7 bases identical to TRBD1. In germline, CDR1 is MNHEY, CDR2 SMNVEV (reference sequence). The CDR3 consists of 13 residues. The V and J ends lost 6 bases and 5 bases, in that order; junction bases with no gene match: 7. The CDR3 DNA follows: TGTGCCAGCAGCCTATTAACAGGGGACGAGCAGTACTTC. It codes for CASSLLTGDEQYF.

CDR3 bases: TGTGCCAGCAAGCTAGCCGGGAGGTACGAGCAGTACTTC. This encodes CASKLAGRYEQYF. This chain joins TRBV2 and TRBJ2-7, with 7 bases matching TRBD2. J lost 4 bases, V lost 7 bases, and 7 bases had no gene match. The V gene's germline CDR1 is SNHLY and CDR2 FYNNEI. The CDR3 is 13 amino acids.

The CDR3 protein is CASSFRTGSYEQYF. The CDR3, as DNA: TGTGCCAGCAGTTTCCGGACAGGTTCCTACGAGCAGTACTTC. This rearrangement joins TRBV12-3 or TRBV12-4 to TRBJ2-7; 7 bases fit TRBD1. V shed 3 bases, J shed 1 base, and the junction held 3 bases outside the gene matches. The CDR3 loop spans 14 amino acids.

Remarks on this clonotype: Relative to the germline gene, one junction end is altered; a read error may explain this. CDR3 coding DNA: TGTGTCAGCAGCCCGGGGACTAGCGGGAACTATGAGCAGTTCTTC. Translating gives CVSSPGTSGNYEQFF. The chain joins TRBV7-8 to TRBJ2-1, with 13 nucleotides matching TRBD2. Germline CDR1 reads SGHVS; CDR2 reads FQNEAQ. The CDR3 consists of 15 residues.

J is TRBJ1-4 and V is TRBV29-1, with a possible D match to TRBD1 (5 bases). This CDR3 region has 11 residues. V lost 4 bases to trimming and J lost 12 bases, with 12 bases between them. CDR1 and CDR2 (germline): SQVTM, ANQGSEA. CDR3 in amino acids: CSVVTGLELFF. Here the CDR3 DNA reads TGCAGCGTTGTCACAGGTTTGGAACTGTTTTTT.

The sample holds one count of this clonotype. The chain joins TRBV12-3 or TRBV12-4 to TRBJ2-5, with D maybe TRBD2 (5 bases). The CDR3 covers 16 residues. The V end lost 5 bases, the J end lost 4 bases, and 20 bases lay between the germline ends. The DNA of the CDR3 is TGTGCCAGCAGTCCACTAGGAAGGTTCCGGGGAGAGACCCAGTACTTC. It yields the protein CASSPLGRFRGETQYF.

The V call is TRBV7-8, the J call TRBJ2-1; D is perhaps TRBD1 or TRBD2 (7 bases each). The CDR3 is made up of 16 amino acids. The germline gives CDR1 SGHVS, CDR2 FQNEAQ. The V gene lost 5 bases and the J gene lost 2 bases, with 16 bases spanning the gap. The DNA for the CDR3 is TGTGCCAGCAGCCTCCGACAGGGAGGGGCCTACAATGAGCAGTTCTTC. This sequence encodes CASSLRQGGAYNEQFF.

The gene calls are TRBV7-9 and TRBJ2-6; a possible D gene is TRBD2 (5 bases). V shed 5 bases and J shed 1 base, with 12 bases lying between them. There are 16 residues in the CDR3. Germline-derived CDR1 and CDR2 are SEHNR and FQNEAQ (reference sequence). The CDR3 nucleotides read TGTGCCAGCAGCCCCGGAGGAACGTCTGGGGCCAACGTCCTGACTTTC. Amino acid sequence: CASSPGGTSGANVLTF.

The chain is built from TRBV2 and TRBJ2-3; D gene ambiguous. Looked up from germline, CDR1 is SNHLY and CDR2 is FYNNEI. CDR3 length: 12 residues. The V and J ends lost 10 bases and 8 bases respectively, with 16 bases between them. The CDR3 reads CATIRDPGTQYF. The CDR3 DNA reads as TGTGCCACTATTAGGGATCCGGGTACGCAGTATTTT.

This sequence joins TRBV6-5 and TRBJ2-7; 9 bases agree with TRBD2. CDR3 size: 14 residues. Germline V gene sequence: CDR1 MNHEY, CDR2 SVGAGI. The V and J ends lost 3 bases and 4 bases, in that order; junction bases with no gene match: 4. In nucleotides, the CDR3 is TGTGCCAGCAGTTATCAGCGGGAGGCATACGAGCAGTACTTC. Protein product: CASSYQREAYEQYF.

The genes are TRBV27 and TRBJ2-1, with D perhaps TRBD2 (6 bases). V gave up 5 bases and J gave up 12 bases, with 14 bases separating them. CDR1 MNHEY and CDR2 SMNVEV come from the germline V gene (reference sequence). This CDR3 is built from 12 residues. The CDR3 protein is CASSVGLPPQFF. CDR3 bases: TGTGCCAGCAGTGTGGGACTCCCACCGCAGTTCTTC.

This chain uses TRBV29-1 with TRBJ2-1, with 8 bases aligning to TRBD1. The CDR3 length is 11 residues. V shed 7 bases and J 6 bases; nucleotides not matched to a gene: 2. Germline CDR1 reads SQVTM; CDR2 reads ANQGSEA. CDR3 region: CSAQGANEQFF. The CDR3 DNA reads TGCAGCGCTCAGGGGGCCAATGAGCAGTTCTTC.

V is TRBV6-1 and J is TRBJ2-3, with 9 nucleotides matching TRBD2. Germline CDR1 and CDR2: MNHNS and SASEGT. The ends lost 5 bases at V and 4 bases at J; junction bases unmatched: 16. This CDR3 region has 18 residues. This CDR3 is CASSPRYGGGRGSDTQYF. CDR3 bases: TGTGCCAGCAGTCCGCGGTATGGCGGCGGGAGGGGGTCAGATACGCAGTATTTT.

DNA for the CDR3: TGTGCCAGCAGGCCGCACGACAATTCCACAGATACGCAGTATTTT. Its translation: CASRPHDNSTDTQYF. This chain uses TRBV6-1 with TRBJ2-3; D remains ambiguous. Trimming stripped 6 bases from V and 2 bases from J, with 15 bases between. CDR1 and CDR2 from the germline V gene are MNHNS and SASEGT. The CDR3 has 15 residues.

In nucleotides, the CDR3 is TGTGCCAGCAGCTCAACCTCAAAGACAGGGTTCTCTGGGGCCAACGTCCTGACTTTC. Residues: CASSSTSKTGFSGANVLTF. The chain combines TRBV7-9 with TRBJ2-6; 7 positions agree with TRBD1. Trimming at V came to 4 bases and at J to 0 bases, leaving 12 bases not matched to a gene. The CDR3 runs 19 residues. CDR1 SEHNR and CDR2 FQNEAQ come from the germline V gene (reference sequence).

The V gene is TRBV6-1, the J gene TRBJ2-2; 11 bases match TRBD1. The length of the CDR3 is 15 residues. CDR1 and CDR2 (germline): MNHNS, SASEGT. The junction had 1 base not matched to a gene; V was cut back by 3 bases and J by 4 bases. DNA for the CDR3: TGTGCCAGCAGTGACGGACAGGGGGCCACCGGGGAGCTGTTTTTT. This codes for CASSDGQGATGELFF.

The chain uses TRBV28 and TRBJ1-1; no clear D. Germline CDR1 and CDR2: MDHEN and SYDVKM. CDR3 size: 14 residues. Between the trimmed V and J ends, which lost 6 bases and 0 bases, there was a span of 11 bases. The CDR3, as DNA: TGTGCCAGCAGGCGTGGATATATGAACACTGAAGCTTTCTTT. This translates into CASRRGYMNTEAFF.

The chain has TRBV4-1 and TRBJ2-6, with D tentatively TRBD1 or TRBD2 (5 bases each). This CDR3 contains 16 residues. The V and J ends lost 5 bases and 2 bases respectively, with 13 bases between them. CDR1 is MGHRA and CDR2 is YSYEKL in the germline V gene. The CDR3 is CASSSRSGPGANVLTF. As DNA, the CDR3 is TGCGCCAGCAGCTCCAGATCGGGGCCTGGGGCCAACGTCCTGACTTTC.